This record concerns one T cell receptor (beta chain) sequence. This entry belongs to a study of blood T cell repertoires in COVID-19. This CDR3 has 15 residues. J was trimmed by 9 bases and V by 3 bases; bases with no gene match: 8. Germline loops: CDR1 SGHDN, CDR2 FVKESK. The data were produced by immunoSEQ multiplex PCR, yet TCRdb's version contains in-frame clones alone and is incomplete. The profile shows approximately 210,000 clones, about 89% of them singletons. The chain has TRBV14 and TRBJ1-6; TRBD1 agrees at 7 bases. This TCR was sampled from a woman between 35 and 50 years old with acute or convalescent COVID-19. The sequenced sample consisted of peripheral blood. The CDR3 sequence: CASSQAGTVTSPLHF. The CDR3 DNA sequence: TGTGCCAGCAGCCAGGCCGGGACAGTTACTTCACCCCTCCACTTT.